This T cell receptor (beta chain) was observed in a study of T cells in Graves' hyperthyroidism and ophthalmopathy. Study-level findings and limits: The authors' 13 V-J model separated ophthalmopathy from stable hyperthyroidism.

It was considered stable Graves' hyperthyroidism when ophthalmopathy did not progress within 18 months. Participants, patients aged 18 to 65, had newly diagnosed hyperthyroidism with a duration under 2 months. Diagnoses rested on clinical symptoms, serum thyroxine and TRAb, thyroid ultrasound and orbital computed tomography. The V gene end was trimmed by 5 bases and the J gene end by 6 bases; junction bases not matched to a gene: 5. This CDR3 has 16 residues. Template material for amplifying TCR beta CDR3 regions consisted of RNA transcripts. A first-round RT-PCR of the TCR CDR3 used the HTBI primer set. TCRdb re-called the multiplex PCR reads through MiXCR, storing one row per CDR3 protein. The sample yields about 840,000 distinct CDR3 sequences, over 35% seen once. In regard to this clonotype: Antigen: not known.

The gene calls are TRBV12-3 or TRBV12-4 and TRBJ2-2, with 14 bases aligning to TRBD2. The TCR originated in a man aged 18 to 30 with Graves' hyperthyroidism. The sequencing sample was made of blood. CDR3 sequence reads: CASSGLAGGSPGELFF. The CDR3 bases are TGTGCCAGCAGTGGACTAGCGGGAGGAAGCCCCGGGGAGCTGTTTTTT.